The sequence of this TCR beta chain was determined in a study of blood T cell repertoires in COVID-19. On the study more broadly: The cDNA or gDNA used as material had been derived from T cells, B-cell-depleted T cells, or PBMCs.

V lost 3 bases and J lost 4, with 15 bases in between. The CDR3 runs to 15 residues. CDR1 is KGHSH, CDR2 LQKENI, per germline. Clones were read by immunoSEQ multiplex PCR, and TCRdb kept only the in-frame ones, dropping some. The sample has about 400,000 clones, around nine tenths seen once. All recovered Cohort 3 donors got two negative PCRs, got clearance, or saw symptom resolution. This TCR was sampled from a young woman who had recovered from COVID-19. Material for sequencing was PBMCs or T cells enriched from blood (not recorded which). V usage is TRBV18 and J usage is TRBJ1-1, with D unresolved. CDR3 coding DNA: TGTGCCAGCTCACCCCTTTCCCGGGATTTCACTGAAGCTTTCTTT. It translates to CASSPLSRDFTEAFF.